This TCR beta chain stems from a study of blood T cell repertoires in COVID-19. Turning to the study itself: Both acute and convalescent COVID-19 samples were obtained from the United States, Italy and Spain.

Original processing notes: The authors estimated nucleated cell counts from reference gene primer amplification. Some clones are missing from TCRdb's copy, which holds only in-frame ones; the method was immunoSEQ multiplex PCR. That table furnishes V, J and clone size, whereas the DNA furnished D and trimming. Here the sample spans roughly 150,000 clones, 70% to 90% being singletons. Seattle researchers signed up patients amid active infection and tracked them longitudinally. The sequence was obtained from a woman at least 80 years old with COVID-19, enrolled during active disease. Input material: peripheral blood.

CDR3 region: CASSPAPTGGDTEAFF. The CDR3 coding sequence is TGTGCCAGTAGTCCGGCCCCGACAGGGGGGGACACTGAAGCTTTCTTT. V and J are TRBV19 and TRBJ1-1, with 9 bases aligning to TRBD1. The CDR3 sequence is 16 residues long. The germline V gene has CDR1 LNHDA and CDR2 SQIVND (reference sequence). The J segment lost 3 bases and the V segment lost 5 bases, leaving 10 bases of the junction unmatched.